The present T cell receptor (beta chain) was sequenced within a study of T-cell reconstitution after alpha-beta-depleted transplantation in children. Preparing the TCRbeta library involved the use of unique molecular identifiers. From the PCR reads, TCRdb called clonotypes with MiXCR, one entry per CDR3 protein. The sample has about 400,000 distinct CDR3 sequences; just over 20% are singletons. The junction had 17 bases not matched to a gene; V was cut back by 7 bases and J by 1 base. CDR1 is DFQATT and CDR2 is SNEGSKA in the germline V gene (reference sequence). This CDR3 comprises 17 residues. The V gene is TRBV20-1, the J gene TRBJ1-1; TRBD1 matches at 8 bases. The specimen was PBMCs from the stem cell graft donor, collected from the stem cell graft. The receptor comes from a human donor who donated a stem cell graft to a child with acute myeloid leukemia. In DNA form, the CDR3 reads TGCAGTGAAAAGGACAGGGCGCATAAAGCCCCGAACACTGAAGCTTTCTTT. Translating it yields CSEKDRAHKAPNTEAFF.